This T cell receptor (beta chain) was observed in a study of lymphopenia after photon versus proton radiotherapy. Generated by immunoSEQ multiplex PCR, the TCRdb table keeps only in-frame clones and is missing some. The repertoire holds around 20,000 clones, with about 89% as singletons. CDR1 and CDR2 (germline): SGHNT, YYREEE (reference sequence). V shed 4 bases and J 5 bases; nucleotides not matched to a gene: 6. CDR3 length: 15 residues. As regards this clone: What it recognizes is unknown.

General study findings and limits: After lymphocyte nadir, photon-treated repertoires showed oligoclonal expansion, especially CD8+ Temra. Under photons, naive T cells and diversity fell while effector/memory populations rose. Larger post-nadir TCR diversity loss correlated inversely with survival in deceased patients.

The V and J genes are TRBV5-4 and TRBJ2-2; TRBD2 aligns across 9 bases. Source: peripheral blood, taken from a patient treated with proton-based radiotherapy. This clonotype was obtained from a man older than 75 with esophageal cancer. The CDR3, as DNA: TGTGCCAGCAGCATTCGACTAGCGGAAACCGGGGAGCTGTTTTTT. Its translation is CASSIRLAETGELFF. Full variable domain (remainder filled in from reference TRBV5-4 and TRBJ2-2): ETGVTQSPTHLIKTRGQQVTLRCSSQSGHNTVSWYQQALGQGPQFIFQYYREEENGRGNFPPRFSGLQFPNYSSELNVNALELDDSALYLCASSIRLAETGELFFGEGSRLTVL.